These T cell receptor beta chains were read from a single sample in a study of blood T cell repertoires in COVID-19. TCRdb keeps only in-frame clones here, not all; method: immunoSEQ multiplex PCR. The sample yields roughly 140,000 clones, more than 70% seen once. Sequencing used peripheral blood. The receptor set was obtained from a human donor in a cohort sampled during active COVID-19. Each CDR3 is given with its conserved first and last residue. The D gene is left open where the match is weak. Expanded clones are given a class, and other clones once, few, many or no size at all.

V gene	clone size	J gene	D gene	CDR3 protein	CDR3 DNA
TRBV5-4	NA	TRBJ2-2	TRBD2	CASSITSGVTVGELFF	TGTGCCAGCAGCATAACTAGCGGAGTCACCGTTGGGGAGCTGTTTTTT
TRBV7-8	NA	TRBJ2-1	NA	CASSSRGGRTYNEQFF	TGTGCCAGCAGCTCGAGAGGAGGGCGGACTTACAATGAGCAGTTCTTC
TRBV6-1	NA	TRBJ1-5	TRBD1	CASSEREHNRGAVQPQHF	TGTGCCAGCAGTGAAAGGGAACATAACAGGGGCGCGGTTCAGCCCCAGCATTTT
TRBV7-9	NA	TRBJ2-2	NA	CASSFSVTGELFF	TGTGCCAGCAGCTTTTCCGTAACCGGGGAGCTGTTTTTT
TRBV19	NA	TRBJ2-5	TRBD2	CASSPGGGEIRETQYF	TGTGCCAGTAGCCCCGGCGGGGGGGAAATCCGGGAGACCCAGTACTTC
TRBV5-5	NA	TRBJ1-4	NA	CASSFQNEKLFF	TGTGCCAGCAGCTTTCAGAATGAAAAACTGTTTTTT
TRBV18	NA	TRBJ1-6	TRBD1	CASSRGQGANSPLHF	TGTGCCAGCTCACGAGGACAGGGGGCAAATTCACCCCTCCACTTT
TRBV2	NA	TRBJ2-1	NA	CASSGHQEGQSFF	TGTGCCAGCAGTGGACACCAGGAGGGCCAGTCGTTCTTC
TRBV4-3	NA	TRBJ1-2	TRBD1	CASSQGRDRGLYGYTF	TGCGCCAGCAGCCAAGGAAGGGACAGGGGGCTTTATGGCTACACCTTC
TRBV28	NA	TRBJ2-7	NA	CASSTQGPYEQYF	TGTGCCAGCAGTACCCAGGGTCCCTACGAGCAGTACTTC
TRBV12-3/TRBV12-4	NA	TRBJ2-3	NA	CASSLQESQYF	TGTGCCAGCAGTTTGCAAGAGTCGCAGTATTTT
TRBV7-2	NA	TRBJ2-5	TRBD2	CASSLGLAVETQYF	TGTGCCAGCAGCTTAGGACTAGCAGTCGAGACCCAGTACTTC
TRBV7-8	NA	TRBJ1-3	NA	CASSLDSGHYSGNTIYF	TGTGCCAGCAGCTTAGATTCCGGACATTACTCTGGAAACACCATATATTTT
TRBV30	few	TRBJ1-5	TRBD1	CAWSVAGTGVQPQHF	TGTGCCTGGAGTGTAGCTGGGACAGGGGTTCAGCCCCAGCATTTT
TRBV7-2	NA	TRBJ2-7	NA	CASSLAQGFSYEQYF	TGTGCCAGCAGCTTAGCCCAGGGATTCTCCTACGAGCAGTACTTC
TRBV7-6	NA	TRBJ2-1	NA	CASSLATGAGMRNEQFF	TGTGCCAGCAGCTTAGCGACTGGGGCAGGTATGAGGAATGAGCAGTTCTTC
TRBV6-1	once	TRBJ1-5	TRBD1	CASSAQWGQTNQPQHF	TGTGCCAGCAGTGCCCAATGGGGACAGACGAATCAGCCCCAGCATTTT
TRBV7-9	NA	TRBJ1-1	NA	CASSLAASAEAFF	TGTGCCAGCAGCTTAGCTGCGAGTGCTGAAGCTTTCTTT
TRBV5-1	NA	TRBJ2-1	NA	CASSFSTSNNEQFF	TGCGCCAGCAGCTTTTCAACTTCGAACAATGAGCAGTTCTTC
TRBV5-1	NA	TRBJ1-1	NA	CASSVRAAGTEAFF	TGCGCCAGCAGCGTACGGGCAGCGGGCACTGAAGCTTTCTTT
TRBV13	NA	TRBJ2-5	TRBD2	CASSSFPGGIQETQYF	TGTGCCAGCAGCTCCTTTCCGGGGGGGATCCAAGAGACCCAGTACTTC
TRBV7-2	once	TRBJ2-3	TRBD2	CASSPQLAGGSTDTQYF	TGTGCCAGCAGCCCCCAGCTGGCGGGGGGTAGCACGGATACGCAGTATTTT
TRBV5-6	NA	TRBJ2-7	TRBD1	CASSFGTASYEQYF	TGTGCCAGCAGCTTTGGGACAGCCTCCTACGAGCAGTACTTC
TRBV9	NA	TRBJ2-7	TRBD1	CASSPSDRVSYEQYF	TGTGCCAGCAGCCCCTCGGACAGGGTCTCCTACGAGCAGTACTTC
TRBV6-2/TRBV6-3	many	TRBJ2-1	TRBD2	CASSYPGLAAYNEQFF	TGTGCCAGCAGTTACCCGGGACTAGCGGCGTACAATGAGCAGTTCTTC
TRBV5-1	NA	TRBJ2-3	NA	CASSLRLDRTDTQYF	TGCGCCAGCAGCCTGAGACTAGACCGCACAGATACGCAGTATTTT
TRBV7-3	NA	TRBJ2-1	NA	CASSLVGSSYNEQFF	TGTGCCAGCAGCTTAGTCGGGAGCTCCTACAATGAGCAGTTCTTC
TRBV28	NA	TRBJ1-5	TRBD1	CASSSPGQVNQPQHF	TGTGCCAGCAGTTCACCGGGACAGGTGAATCAGCCCCAGCATTTT
TRBV28	NA	TRBJ1-1	NA	CASSHPQGRGTEAFF	TGTGCCAGCAGCCATCCACAGGGAAGGGGCACTGAAGCTTTCTTT
TRBV13	NA	TRBJ2-7	TRBD1	CASSSGQGPKEQYF	TGTGCCAGCAGCTCGGGACAGGGACCTAAGGAGCAGTACTTC
TRBV5-4	NA	TRBJ1-2	TRBD1	CASSQGDRGLVYGYTF	TGTGCCAGCAGCCAAGGGGACAGGGGGCTGGTCTATGGCTACACCTTC
TRBV7-2	NA	TRBJ2-5	NA	CASSLAAETQYF	TGTGCCAGCAGCTTAGCGGCAGAGACCCAGTACTTC